The 8 T cell receptor beta chains reported below all come from one sample, sequenced in a study of blood T cells in healthy people across ages (dated by TCRdb to between 2015 and 2016). Library prep was done by 5' RACE. TCRdb records Illumina HiSeq 2500 as the sequencer. The second PCR ran for about 6 to 12 cycles and used a J-beta primer mix along with a sample-barcoded 5' primer. TCRdb reanalyzed the raw reads on its own, using fastp at Q25 for trimming and MiXCR for clone calling, and kept in-frame beta chains. Rows are unified per CDR3 protein, each entry keeping the most common DNA and genes. The table for this sample lists over 500,000 distinct CDR3 sequences; about 50% of them were counted only once. The ten most abundant clones make up roughly 13% of the sample. The sequenced material came from blood. Source of these receptors: a woman aged 80 or over in good health.

In regard to this clonotype: At one end the junction does not follow the germline gene, possibly because of a read error. V gene TRBV20-1 combines with J gene TRBJ2-5; D tentatively fits TRBD1 or TRBD2 (5 bases each). This CDR3 comprises 14 residues. Germline V lookup: CDR1 DFQATT, CDR2 SNEGSKA (reference sequence). As DNA, the CDR3 is TGCGGTGCTAGTGGCGACAGAGGGGAAGAGACCCAGTACTTC. Translating gives CGASGDRGEETQYF.

The chain is built from TRBV20-1 and TRBJ2-7; 12 bases line up with TRBD2. Per the germline V gene, CDR1 is DFQATT and CDR2 is SNEGSKA (reference sequence). The CDR3 is 19 amino acids. V gave up 1 base and J gave up 4 bases; unmatched junction bases: 17. Written as DNA, the CDR3 is TGCAGTGCTAGAGCGTACAGGGCCAATGGACTAGCGGGGTCGTACGAGCAGTACTTC. Translating gives CSARAYRANGLAGSYEQYF.

About this clonotype itself: A read error may explain this, as a much larger clone is one base away. V gene TRBV7-9 combines with J gene TRBJ2-5, with TRBD2 matching over 14 bases. Germline V gene data show CDR1 as SEHNR and CDR2 as FQNEAQ (reference sequence). The CDR3 consists of 17 residues. V shed 5 bases and J 4 bases; nucleotides not matched to a gene: 9. In nucleotides, the CDR3 is TGTGCCAGCAGCCTCGCCGGGACTAGCGGGGGAGGAGAGACCCAGTACTTC. This translates into CASSLAGTSGGGETQYF.

The chain recombines TRBV12-3 or TRBV12-4 with TRBJ1-5, with 10 bases matching TRBD1. The V and J ends lost 6 bases and 7 bases, in that order; junction bases with no gene match: 9. The CDR3 consists of 15 residues. The CDR3 sequence: CASRAGTGARQPQHF. CDR3 DNA sequence: TGTGCCAGCAGGGCCGGGACAGGGGCGAGACAGCCCCAGCATTTT.

The sample holds many counts of this clonotype. The chain has TRBV29-1 and TRBJ2-5; either TRBD1 or TRBD2 may fit D (5 bases each). V was pared by 4 bases and J by 5 bases, with 14 bases between. The CDR3 length is 13 residues. The germline gives CDR1 SQVTM, CDR2 ANQGSEA. Here the CDR3 DNA reads TGCAGCGTTGGGGGGACCCGATTGGAGACCCAGTACTTC. Protein product: CSVGGTRLETQYF. The full variable domain, its missing parts supplied by reference TRBV29-1 and TRBJ2-5, is SAVISQKPSRDICQRGTSLTIQCQVDSQVTMMFWYRQQPGQSLTLIATANQGSEATYESGFVIDKFPISRPNLTFSTLTVSNMSPEDSSIYLCSVGGTRLETQYFGPGTRLLVL.

The chain combines TRBV29-1 with TRBJ1-3; TRBD1 aligns across 10 bases. CDR3 length: 14 amino acids. Germline loops: CDR1 SQVTM, CDR2 ANQGSEA. Trimming cost V 4 bases and J 4 bases; bases outside gene matches: 4. The DNA for the CDR3 is TGCAGCGTTGGGGGACAGGGGAACGGAAACACCATATATTTT. It encodes CSVGGQGNGNTIYF.

Here the CDR3 DNA reads TGCAGTGCTAGCGCCCCGGGACGGTTTTATGGCTACACCTTC. This sequence encodes CSASAPGRFYGYTF. This chain joins TRBV20-1 and TRBJ1-2; possibly TRBD1 for D (5 bases). The CDR3 is 14 residues long. Germline V gene sequence: CDR1 DFQATT, CDR2 SNEGSKA (reference sequence). V was cut by 3 bases and J by 5 bases, with 16 bases left in between.

This clonotype has just one count. The chain employs TRBV5-6 and TRBJ1-5; the match to TRBD1 covers 7 bases. The CDR3 has 15 residues. Losses at the gene ends were 1 base for V and 6 bases for J; bases not matched to a gene: 7. Per the germline V gene, CDR1 is SGHDT and CDR2 is YYEEEE. CDR3 residues: CASSLIRQGGQPQHF. The CDR3 DNA reads as TGTGCCAGCAGCTTGATCAGACAGGGCGGTCAGCCCCAGCATTTT.